The T cell receptor beta chain described here comes from a study of CD8 T cells in Susac syndrome. The V end lost 8 bases, the J end lost 7 bases, and 13 bases lay between the germline ends. The CDR3 loop spans 11 amino acids. In germline, CDR1 is GTSNPN, CDR2 SVGIG (reference sequence). The authors carried out high-throughput sequencing of TCR beta. They applied it to CD8+ and CD4+ T cells obtained from blood. The study used treatment-naive patients who had stable or active relapsing-remitting disease as multiple sclerosis controls. The authors reverse transcribed roughly 0.5 to 1 ug RNA with random hexamers. TCRdb redid the calling of the immunoSEQ multiplex PCR reads with MiXCR, one entry per CDR3 protein. The sample includes about 130,000 distinct CDR3 sequences, around 94% of them seen just once.

The clonotype comes from a human donor with multiple sclerosis. This rearrangement joins TRBV30 to TRBJ2-3; D possibly corresponds to TRBD1 (5 bases). Sequencing used CD4+ T cells from PBMCs. The CDR3 is CARAAGNTQYF. The CDR3 coding sequence is TGTGCCCGGGCAGCAGGGAATACGCAGTATTTT.